A single sample is the source of the 16 T cell receptor beta chains below, sequenced in a study of T cell responses to AZD1222 COVID-19 vaccine. Using immunoSEQ multiplex PCR, the repertoire was profiled, and TCRdb retains in-frame clones only, with some absent. The sample shows some 170,000 clones, roughly 89% of them seen only once. The sequenced sample was peripheral blood, obtained on day 0 of AZD1222 vaccination. These receptors were taken from an adult in good health.

The chain has TRBV15 and TRBJ2-5; the match to TRBD2 covers 10 bases. V was clipped by 0 bases and J by 3 bases; unmatched bases: 4. CDR3 length: 16 amino acids. The germline gives CDR1 LNHNV, CDR2 YYDKDF (reference sequence). CDR3 in amino acids: CATSRDLLAGEETQYF. The CDR3 region has the DNA TGTGCCACCAGCAGAGACCTCCTAGCGGGGGAAGAGACCCAGTACTTC.

The V call is TRBV23-1, the J call TRBJ2-3, with D maybe TRBD2 (7 bases). TRBV23-1 is labeled an ORF, and its function is uncertain. V gave up 0 bases and J gave up 2 bases, with 21 bases separating them. The CDR3 length is 19 residues. The CDR3 sequence: CASSQSCGGAFSPTDTQYF. The CDR3 coding sequence is TGCGCCAGCAGTCAATCTTGCGGGGGCGCGTTCTCCCCCACAGATACGCAGTATTTT.

This clone appeared a single time. The chain is built from TRBV2 and TRBJ1-2; 7 bases line up with TRBD1. Germline V gene lookup returns CDR1 SNHLY and CDR2 FYNNEI. V lost 3 bases to trimming and J lost 4 bases; unmatched junction nucleotides: 2. The CDR3 length is 13 residues. CDR3 sequence: CASSETGSYGYTF. CDR3 coding DNA: TGTGCCAGCAGTGAGACAGGGTCCTATGGCTACACCTTC.

J is TRBJ1-2 and V is TRBV19; possible D gene TRBD1, 5 bases. Per germline, CDR1 LNHDA and CDR2 SQIVND (reference sequence). CDR3 length equals 12 residues. V lost 7 bases, J lost 8 bases, and 14 bases lay in between. The CDR3 loop reads CASTRDEEGYTF. The CDR3 bases are TGTGCCAGTACCAGGGATGAGGAAGGCTACACCTTC.

The chain employs TRBV4-3 and TRBJ1-2; D is undetermined. Germline values: CDR1 LGHNA, CDR2 YSLEER. Between the trimmed V and J ends, which lost 3 bases and 8 bases, there was a span of 13 bases. This CDR3 spans 13 amino acids. This CDR3 is CASSHDTRKGYTF. The CDR3 nucleotides read TGCGCCAGCAGCCATGACACCCGGAAGGGCTACACCTTC.

The chain is built from TRBV2 and TRBJ2-3; D is ambiguous. V dropped 6 bases and J dropped 2 bases, with 9 bases sitting between them. The CDR3 length is 13 residues. Looked up from germline, CDR1 is SNHLY and CDR2 is FYNNEI. CDR3 loop: CASRWGVTDTQYF. For the CDR3, the DNA is TGTGCCAGCAGATGGGGTGTCACAGATACGCAGTATTTT.

The J gene is TRBJ1-2, the V gene TRBV28, with unresolved D. The V and J ends lost 6 bases and 8 bases respectively, with 13 bases between them. CDR3 length equals 12 residues. Germline-derived CDR1 and CDR2 are MDHEN and SYDVKM. The CDR3 DNA reads TGTGCCAGCAGGGCGTCGGGAAAGGGCTACACCTTC. Amino acids: CASRASGKGYTF.

This chain connects TRBV9 to TRBJ2-1; 12 positions match TRBD2. J lost 4 bases, V lost 4 bases, and 3 bases had no gene match. Per the germline V gene, CDR1 is SGDLS and CDR2 is YYNGEE. This CDR3 is 15 amino acids long. The CDR3 loop reads CASSLLAGGYNEQFF. In DNA, the CDR3 is TGTGCCAGCAGCCTACTAGCGGGGGGATACAATGAGCAGTTCTTC.

This chain connects TRBV12-3 or TRBV12-4 to TRBJ1-1; D gene unclear. This CDR3 contains 11 residues. V was cut by 3 bases and J by 7 bases, with 6 bases left in between. CDR3 DNA: TGTGCCAGCAGTTTTACTATTGAAGCTTTCTTT. Amino acids: CASSFTIEAFF.

CDR3 amino acids: CASSLQGEYGYTF. In DNA form, the CDR3 reads TGTGCCAGCAGTTTACAGGGGGAGTATGGCTACACCTTC. The genes are TRBV6-5 and TRBJ1-2; 8 bases line up with TRBD1. The V gene end was trimmed by 4 bases and the J gene end by 5 bases; junction bases not matched to a gene: 3. This CDR3 region has 13 residues. Germline loops: CDR1 MNHEY, CDR2 SVGAGI.

The rearrangement links TRBV11-2 to TRBJ1-2; tentatively, D is TRBD1 (5 bases). The germline V gene has CDR1 SGHAT and CDR2 FQNNGV. Deletions cut 4 bases from V and 7 bases from J, with 13 bases between. The CDR3 loop spans 13 amino acids. CDR3 bases: TGTGCCAGCAGCTCAGGGACCAATGGTGGCTACACCTTC. It specifies CASSSGTNGGYTF.

The J gene is TRBJ1-4, the V gene TRBV7-9; TRBD1 is a possible D gene (5 bases). The V end was cut by 0 bases, the J end by 8 bases, with 13 bases between. This CDR3 has 15 residues. Germline CDR1 is SEHNR and CDR2 is FQNEAQ (reference sequence). The CDR3 region is CASSLAQGEGEKLFF. CDR3 nucleotides: TGTGCCAGCAGCTTAGCGCAGGGTGAAGGGGAAAAACTGTTTTTT. Looking up the rest from reference TRBV7-9 and TRBJ1-4 gives the full variable domain: DTGVSQNPRHKITKRGQNVTFRCDPISEHNRLYWYRQTLGQGPEFLTYFQNEAQLEKSRLLSDRFSAERPKGSFSTLEIQRTEQGDSAMYLCASSLAQGEGEKLFFGSGTQLSVL.

The genes are TRBV6-4 and TRBJ2-2, with TRBD1 matching over 7 bases. Germline CDR1 and CDR2: MRHNA and SNTAGT. CDR3 length: 14 residues. The ends lost 7 bases at V and 8 bases at J; junction bases unmatched: 10. CDR3 in amino acids: CASMDRLNLGELFF. CDR3 in DNA: TGTGCCAGCATGGACAGGCTAAATTTGGGGGAGCTGTTTTTT.

This clone has a single count. The CDR3 loop reads CASDSGGMGGYTF. The CDR3 nucleotides read TGTGCCAGCGACAGCGGGGGAATGGGTGGCTACACCTTC. This chain joins TRBV9 and TRBJ1-2; weak D call: TRBD1 (5 bases). V shed 7 bases and J shed 7 bases, with 17 bases lying between them. Germline CDR1 is SGDLS and CDR2 is YYNGEE. CDR3 length equals 13 residues.

The gene calls are TRBV9 and TRBJ2-7, with 8 bases fitting TRBD1. This CDR3 region has 14 residues. In germline, CDR1 is SGDLS, CDR2 YYNGEE. The V segment lost 3 bases and the J segment 2 bases; nucleotides outside the gene matches: 4. CDR3 DNA: TGTGCCAGCAGCGAAAGACAGGGGCCCTACGAGCAGTACTTC. Its protein is CASSERQGPYEQYF.

V gene TRBV3-1 (or the pseudogene TRBV3-2) combines with J gene TRBJ2-2; D is perhaps TRBD1 (6 bases). The germline V gene encodes CDR1 LGHDT and CDR2 YNNKEL (reference sequence). This CDR3 is 15 amino acids long. Trimming stripped 6 bases from V and 1 base from J, with 12 bases between. CDR3 bases: TGTGCCAGCAGACTTACAGGGCAGAACACCGGGGAGCTGTTTTTT. As protein: CASRLTGQNTGELFF.